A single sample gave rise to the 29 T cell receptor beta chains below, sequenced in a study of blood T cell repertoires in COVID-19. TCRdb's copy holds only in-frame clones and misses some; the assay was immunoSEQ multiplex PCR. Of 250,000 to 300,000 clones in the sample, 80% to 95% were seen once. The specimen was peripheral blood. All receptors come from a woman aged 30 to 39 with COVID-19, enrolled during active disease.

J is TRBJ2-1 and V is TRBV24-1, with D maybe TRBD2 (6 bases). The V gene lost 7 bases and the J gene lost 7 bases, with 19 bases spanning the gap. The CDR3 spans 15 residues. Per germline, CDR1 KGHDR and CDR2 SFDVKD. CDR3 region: CATRAGTGEGNEQFF. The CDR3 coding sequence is TGTGCCACCAGAGCAGGAACGGGAGAGGGGAATGAGCAGTTCTTC.

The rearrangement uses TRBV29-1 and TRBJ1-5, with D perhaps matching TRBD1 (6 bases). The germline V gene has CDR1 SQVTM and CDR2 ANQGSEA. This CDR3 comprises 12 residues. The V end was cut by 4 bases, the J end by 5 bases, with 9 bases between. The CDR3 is CSVAGADQPQHF. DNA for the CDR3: TGCAGCGTTGCAGGGGCGGATCAGCCCCAGCATTTT.

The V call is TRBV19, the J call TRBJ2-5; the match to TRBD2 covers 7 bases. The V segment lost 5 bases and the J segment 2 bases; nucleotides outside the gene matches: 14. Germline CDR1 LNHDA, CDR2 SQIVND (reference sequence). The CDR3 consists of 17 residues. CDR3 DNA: TGTGCCAGTAGTTCGGTCCAGGATCGGACTAGACAAGAGACCCAGTACTTC. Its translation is CASSSVQDRTRQETQYF.

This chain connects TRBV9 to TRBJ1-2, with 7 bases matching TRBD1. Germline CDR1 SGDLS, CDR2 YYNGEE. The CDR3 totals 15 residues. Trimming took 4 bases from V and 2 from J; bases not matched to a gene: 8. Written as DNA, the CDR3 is TGTGCCAGCAGCCCAACAGGGGACGGAAACTATGGCTACACCTTC. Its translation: CASSPTGDGNYGYTF.

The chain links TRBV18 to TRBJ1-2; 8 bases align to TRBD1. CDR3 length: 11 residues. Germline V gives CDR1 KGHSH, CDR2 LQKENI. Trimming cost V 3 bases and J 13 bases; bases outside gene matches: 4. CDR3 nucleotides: TGTGCCAGCTCACCGGACGGACAGGGCACCTTC. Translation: CASSPDGQGTF. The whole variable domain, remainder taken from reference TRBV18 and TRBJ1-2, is NAGVMQNPRHLVRRRGQEARLRCSPMKGHSHVYWYRQLPEEGLKFMVYLQKENIIDESGMPKERFSAEFPKEGPSILRIQQVVRGDSAAYFCASSPDGQGTFGSGTRLTVV.

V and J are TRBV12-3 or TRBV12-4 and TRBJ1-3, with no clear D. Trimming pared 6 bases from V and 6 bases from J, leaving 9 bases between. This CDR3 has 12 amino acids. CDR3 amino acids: CASSLVENTIYF. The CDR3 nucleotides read TGTGCCAGCAGCCTCGTAGAAAACACCATATATTTT.

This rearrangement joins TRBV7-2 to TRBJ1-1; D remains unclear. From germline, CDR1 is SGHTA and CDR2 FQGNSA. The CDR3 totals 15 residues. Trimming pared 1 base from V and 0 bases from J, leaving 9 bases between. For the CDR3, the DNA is TGTGCCAGCAGCTTAGGGCCTACAGTGAACACTGAAGCTTTCTTT. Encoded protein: CASSLGPTVNTEAFF.

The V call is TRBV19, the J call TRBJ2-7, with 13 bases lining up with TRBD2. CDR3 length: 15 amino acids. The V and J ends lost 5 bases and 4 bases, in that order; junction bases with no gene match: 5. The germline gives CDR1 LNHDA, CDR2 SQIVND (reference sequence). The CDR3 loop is CASSPRTSGRYEQYF. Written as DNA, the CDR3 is TGTGCCAGTAGTCCTCGGACTAGCGGGAGATACGAGCAGTACTTC.

Here the CDR3 reads CASSYNRGLTGVNEQFF. The CDR3 coding sequence is TGTGCCAGCAGTTACAACAGGGGCCTAACTGGGGTCAATGAGCAGTTCTTC. This chain joins TRBV27 and TRBJ2-1; TRBD1 matches 7 bases. Trimming cost V 4 bases and J 6 bases; bases outside gene matches: 15. The CDR3 totals 17 residues. Germline CDR1 is MNHEY and CDR2 is SMNVEV (reference sequence).

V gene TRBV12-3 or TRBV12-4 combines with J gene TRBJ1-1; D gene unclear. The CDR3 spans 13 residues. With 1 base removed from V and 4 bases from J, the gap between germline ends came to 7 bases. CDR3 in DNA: TGTGCCAGCAGTTTAGTACAGTCCACTGAAGCTTTCTTT. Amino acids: CASSLVQSTEAFF.

The DNA for the CDR3 is TGTGCCATCAGCCCAGAGACAGGGGCAACTAATGAAAAACTGTTTTTT. As protein: CAISPETGATNEKLFF. This chain uses TRBV10-3 with TRBJ1-4, with 8 nucleotides matching TRBD1. This CDR3 spans 16 amino acids. V was pared by 6 bases and J by 0 bases, with 6 bases of the junction left unmatched. CDR1 and CDR2 from the germline V gene are ENHRY and SYGVKD.

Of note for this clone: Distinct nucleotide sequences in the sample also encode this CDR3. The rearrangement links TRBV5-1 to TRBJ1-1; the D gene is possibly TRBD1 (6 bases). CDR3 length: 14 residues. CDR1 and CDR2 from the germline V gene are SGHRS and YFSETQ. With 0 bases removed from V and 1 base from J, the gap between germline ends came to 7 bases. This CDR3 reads CASSLGGPNTEAFF. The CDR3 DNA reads TGCGCCAGCAGCTTGGGGGGGCCGAACACTGAAGCTTTCTTT.

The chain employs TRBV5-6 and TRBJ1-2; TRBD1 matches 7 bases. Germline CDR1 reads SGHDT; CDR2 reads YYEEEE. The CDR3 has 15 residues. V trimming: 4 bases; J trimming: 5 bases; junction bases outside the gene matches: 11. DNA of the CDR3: TGTGCCAGCAGCCTCTTTGACAGGGCGGGGTATGGCTACACCTTC. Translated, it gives CASSLFDRAGYGYTF.

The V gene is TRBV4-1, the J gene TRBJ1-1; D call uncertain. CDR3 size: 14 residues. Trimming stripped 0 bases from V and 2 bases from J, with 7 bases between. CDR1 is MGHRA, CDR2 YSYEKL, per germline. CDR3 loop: CASSQDKSNTEAFF. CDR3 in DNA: TGCGCCAGCAGCCAAGACAAATCCAACACTGAAGCTTTCTTT.

The CDR3 bases are TGCAGTGCTGAGATGAACACTGAAGCTTTCTTT. Translating gives CSAEMNTEAFF. This chain links TRBV20-1 with TRBJ1-1, with unresolved D. Trimming cost V 5 bases and J 0 bases, with 4 bases left between them. The CDR3 consists of 11 residues. The germline gives CDR1 DFQATT, CDR2 SNEGSKA (reference sequence).

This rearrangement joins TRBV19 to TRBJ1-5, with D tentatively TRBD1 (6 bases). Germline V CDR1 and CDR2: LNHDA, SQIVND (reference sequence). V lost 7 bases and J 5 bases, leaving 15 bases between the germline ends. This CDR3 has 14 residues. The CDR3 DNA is TGTGCCAGTACCCCCGGGACACAAGATCAGCCCCAGCATTTT. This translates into CASTPGTQDQPQHF.

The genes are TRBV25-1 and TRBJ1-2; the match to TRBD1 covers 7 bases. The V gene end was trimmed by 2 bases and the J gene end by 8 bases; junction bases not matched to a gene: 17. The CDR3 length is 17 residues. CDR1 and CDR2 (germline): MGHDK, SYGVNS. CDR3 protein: CASSEGFGGGAERGYTF. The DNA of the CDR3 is TGTGCCAGCAGTGAAGGCTTTGGAGGGGGCGCTGAGAGAGGCTACACCTTC.

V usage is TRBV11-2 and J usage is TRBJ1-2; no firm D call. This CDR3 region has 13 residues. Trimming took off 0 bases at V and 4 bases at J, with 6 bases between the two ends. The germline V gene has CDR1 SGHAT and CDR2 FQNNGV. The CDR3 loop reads CASSLEQPYGYTF. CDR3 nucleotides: TGTGCCAGCAGCTTAGAACAGCCCTATGGCTACACCTTC.

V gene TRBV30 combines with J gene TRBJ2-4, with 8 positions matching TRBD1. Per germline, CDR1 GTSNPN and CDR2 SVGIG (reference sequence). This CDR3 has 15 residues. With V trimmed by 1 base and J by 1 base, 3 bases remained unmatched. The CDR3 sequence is CAWSGTGKAKNIQYF. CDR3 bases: TGTGCCTGGAGTGGGACAGGGAAGGCCAAAAACATTCAGTACTTC. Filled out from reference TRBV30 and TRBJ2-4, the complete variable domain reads SQTIHQWPATLVQPVGSPLSLECTVEGTSNPNLYWYRQAAGRGLQLLFYSVGIGQISSEVPQNLSASRPQDRQFILSSKKLLLSDSGFYLCAWSGTGKAKNIQYFGAGTRLSVL.

CDR3 region: CATSLSGANTGELFF. CDR3 DNA sequence: TGTGCCACCAGTCTGAGCGGAGCGAACACCGGGGAGCTGTTTTTT. V gene TRBV24-1 combines with J gene TRBJ2-2, with D perhaps TRBD2 (5 bases). In germline, CDR1 is KGHDR, CDR2 SFDVKD. This CDR3 contains 15 residues. Deletions cut 6 bases from V and 0 bases from J, with 10 bases between.

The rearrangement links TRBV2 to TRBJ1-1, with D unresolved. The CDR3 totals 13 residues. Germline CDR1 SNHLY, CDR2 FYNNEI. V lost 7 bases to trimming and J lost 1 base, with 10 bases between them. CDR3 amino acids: CASKMNRNTEAFF. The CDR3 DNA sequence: TGTGCCAGCAAGATGAACAGGAACACTGAAGCTTTCTTT.

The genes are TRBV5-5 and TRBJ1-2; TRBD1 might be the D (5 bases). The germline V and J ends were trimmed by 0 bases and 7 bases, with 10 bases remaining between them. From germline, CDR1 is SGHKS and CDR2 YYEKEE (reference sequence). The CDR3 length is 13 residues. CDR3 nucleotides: TGTGCCAGCAGCTTGGCCAGGGTAGGTGGCTACACCTTC. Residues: CASSLARVGGYTF. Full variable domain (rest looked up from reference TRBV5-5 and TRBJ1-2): DAGVTQSPTHLIKTRGQQVTLRCSPISGHKSVSWYQQVLGQGPQFIFQYYEKEERGRGNFPDRFSARQFPNYSSELNVNALLLGDSALYLCASSLARVGGYTFGSGTRLTVV.

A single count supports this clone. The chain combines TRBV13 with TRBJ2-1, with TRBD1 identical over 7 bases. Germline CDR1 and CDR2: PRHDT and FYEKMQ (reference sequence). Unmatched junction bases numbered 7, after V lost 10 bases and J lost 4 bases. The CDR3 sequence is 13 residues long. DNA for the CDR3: TGTGCCACTACCCGGGACAGTTACAATGAGCAGTTCTTC. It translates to CATTRDSYNEQFF.

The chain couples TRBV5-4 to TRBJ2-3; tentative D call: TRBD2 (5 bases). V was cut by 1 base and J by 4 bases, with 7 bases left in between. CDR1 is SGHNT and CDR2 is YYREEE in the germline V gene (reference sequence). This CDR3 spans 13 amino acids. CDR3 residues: CASSLQRSDTQYF. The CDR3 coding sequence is TGTGCCAGCAGCTTGCAGCGGTCAGATACGCAGTATTTT.

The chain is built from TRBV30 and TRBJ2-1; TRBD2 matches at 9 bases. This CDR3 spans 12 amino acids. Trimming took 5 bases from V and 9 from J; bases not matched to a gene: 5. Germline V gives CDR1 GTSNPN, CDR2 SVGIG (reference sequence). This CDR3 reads CAWYLAGFEQFF. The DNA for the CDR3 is TGTGCCTGGTATCTAGCGGGATTTGAGCAGTTCTTC.

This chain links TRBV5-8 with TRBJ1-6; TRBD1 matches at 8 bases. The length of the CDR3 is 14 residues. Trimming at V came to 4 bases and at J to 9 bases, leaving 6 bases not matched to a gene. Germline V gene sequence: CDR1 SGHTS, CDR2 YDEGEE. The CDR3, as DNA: TGTGCCAGCAGCCACGGGACAGGTCTTTCACCCCTCCACTTT. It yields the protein CASSHGTGLSPLHF.

CDR3 DNA sequence: TGTGCCAGCAGCTTCTGGGGCCCCAGCACTGAAGCTTTCTTT. Its translation is CASSFWGPSTEAFF. The J gene is TRBJ1-1, the V gene TRBV5-5, with D perhaps TRBD1 (5 bases). The CDR3 has 14 amino acids. V was shortened by 2 bases and J by 4 bases, with 12 bases between the two germline ends. Germline assignment: CDR1 SGHKS and CDR2 YYEKEE (reference sequence).

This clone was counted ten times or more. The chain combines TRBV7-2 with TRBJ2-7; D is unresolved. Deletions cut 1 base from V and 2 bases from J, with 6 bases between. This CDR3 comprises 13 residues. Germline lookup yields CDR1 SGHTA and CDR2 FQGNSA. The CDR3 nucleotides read TGTGCCAGCAGCTTAGTCGACACCTACGAGCAGTACTTC. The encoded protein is CASSLVDTYEQYF.

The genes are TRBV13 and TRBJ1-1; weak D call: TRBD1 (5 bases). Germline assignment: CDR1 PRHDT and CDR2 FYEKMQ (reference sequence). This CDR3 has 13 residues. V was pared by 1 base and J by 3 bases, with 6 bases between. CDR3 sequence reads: CASSLEGHTEAFF. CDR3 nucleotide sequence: TGTGCCAGCAGCTTAGAGGGGCACACTGAAGCTTTCTTT.